These 30 T cell receptor beta chains came from one sample sequenced in a study of OX40 agonist ivuxolimab in advanced cancers. The table came from immunoSEQ multiplex PCR; TCRdb's copy has only in-frame clones and leaves some out. There are about 70,000 clones in the sample; around 84% occur only once, and around 6.7% lies in the top ten. This sample comprised CD4+ or CD8+ T cells sorted from blood, obtained in a trial of the OX40 agonist ivuxolimab. These receptors came from an adult with an advanced solid tumor such as melanoma, head and neck, liver or kidney cancer.

The chain carries TRBV6-1 and TRBJ2-7; 15 positions match TRBD2. Germline CDR1 and CDR2: MNHNS and SASEGT. V gave up 2 bases and J gave up 4 bases; unmatched junction bases: 6. The CDR3 spans 17 residues. The CDR3 sequence: CASSERGLAGGLYEQYV. Written as DNA, the CDR3 is TGTGCCAGCAGTGAAAGGGGACTAGCGGGGGGCCTTTACGAGCAGTACGTC.

V gene TRBV5-6 combines with J gene TRBJ2-5; 7 bases map to TRBD2. The end of the DNA aligns better with TRBJ2-7, so the J call may be wrong. CDR3 length: 14 residues. The V gene's germline CDR1 is SGHDT and CDR2 YYEEEE. CDR3 sequence: CASSRAGSLYEQYF. Here the CDR3 DNA reads TGTGCCAGCAGCCGAGCGGGAAGCCTTTACGAGCAGTACTTC.

The CDR3: CASSYIQGASDTQYF. CDR3 DNA: TGTGCCAGCAGTTACATACAGGGGGCCTCAGATACGCAGTATTTT. The rearrangement joins TRBV2 to TRBJ2-3; 9 bases are a match to TRBD1. The CDR3 loop spans 15 amino acids. Unmatched junction bases numbered 7, after V lost 5 bases and J lost 4 bases. Germline V gene lookup returns CDR1 SNHLY and CDR2 FYNNEI.

The V gene is TRBV29-1, the J gene TRBJ1-1; D remains unclear. The CDR3 is made up of 11 amino acids. Deletions cut 7 bases from V and 6 bases from J, with 12 bases between. CDR1 and CDR2 (germline): SQVTM, ANQGSEA. The CDR3 loop reads CSGGAQAEAFF. In DNA form, the CDR3 reads TGCAGCGGCGGAGCTCAGGCTGAAGCTTTCTTT.

This chain uses TRBV6-6 with TRBJ2-1, with D uncertain. Germline V lookup: CDR1 MNHNY, CDR2 SVGAGI (reference sequence). V was clipped by 6 bases and J by 5 bases, with 11 bases between them. The CDR3 runs to 13 residues. CDR3 sequence: CASSPDVHNEQFF. DNA for the CDR3: TGTGCCAGCAGCCCCGACGTACACAATGAGCAGTTCTTC.

The rearrangement joins TRBV2 to TRBJ2-2; TRBD1 or TRBD2 may be the D gene (5 bases each). The CDR3 runs to 16 residues. Trimming took off 0 bases at V and 0 bases at J, with 8 bases between the two ends. Germline CDR1 and CDR2: SNHLY and FYNNEI. CDR3 sequence reads: CASSEAGVSNTGELFF. The CDR3 bases are TGTGCCAGCAGTGAAGCGGGGGTATCGAACACCGGGGAGCTGTTTTTT.

This clone was seen just once. CDR3 protein: CASWTGINEKLFF. The CDR3 DNA follows: TGTGCCAGCTGGACAGGGATTAATGAAAAACTGTTTTTT. The chain joins TRBV6-6 to TRBJ1-4; the match to TRBD1 covers 8 bases. The CDR3 runs to 13 residues. The germline V gene encodes CDR1 MNHNY and CDR2 SVGAGI (reference sequence). The J segment lost 4 bases and the V segment lost 8 bases, leaving 3 bases of the junction unmatched.

This chain joins TRBV28 and TRBJ2-7; no firm D call. CDR1 MDHEN and CDR2 SYDVKM come from the germline V gene. V was trimmed by 2 bases and J by 2 bases, leaving 1 base between them. This CDR3 region has 11 residues. The CDR3 sequence is CASSLTYEQYF. DNA of the CDR3: TGTGCCAGCAGTTTAACCTACGAGCAGTACTTC.

The rearrangement links TRBV27 to TRBJ2-7; 11 positions agree with TRBD1. V gave up 7 bases and J gave up 3 bases; unmatched junction bases: 5. Germline assignment: CDR1 MNHEY and CDR2 SMNVEV (reference sequence). The CDR3 is made up of 14 amino acids. The CDR3 region has the DNA TGTGCCAGCATGCCCGGGACAGGGGGCTACGAGCAGTACTTC. It encodes CASMPGTGGYEQYF.

The chain couples TRBV5-1 to TRBJ1-1; the D is unclear. The CDR3 sequence is 16 residues long. Deletions cut 2 bases from V and 4 bases from J, with 18 bases between. CDR1 SGHRS and CDR2 YFSETQ come from the germline V gene. The CDR3 loop is CASSFLGPSSGTEAFF. CDR3 bases: TGCGCCAGCAGCTTCTTAGGCCCCTCAAGTGGCACTGAAGCTTTCTTT.

The rearrangement links TRBV5-1 to TRBJ2-3; 7 positions agree with TRBD2. The trim removed 4 bases at V and 1 base at J, leaving 6 bases unmatched. This CDR3 spans 15 amino acids. From germline, CDR1 is SGHRS and CDR2 YFSETQ. The CDR3 spells CASSRGDWGTDTQYF. The CDR3 nucleotides read TGCGCCAGCAGCCGGGGGGACTGGGGCACAGATACGCAGTATTTT.

The chain combines TRBV7-6 with TRBJ1-1; 7 positions match TRBD1. V shed 5 bases and J 5 bases; nucleotides not matched to a gene: 5. The CDR3 is 13 amino acids. Germline assignment: CDR1 SGHVS and CDR2 FNYEAQ. The CDR3 spells CASSRGRRTEAFF. The CDR3 region has the DNA TGTGCCAGCAGCAGGGGGCGAAGGACTGAAGCTTTCTTT.

The J gene is TRBJ2-2, the V gene TRBV27; 7 bases map to TRBD1. J gave up 4 bases and V 2 bases, and 7 bases lay outside the gene matches. Germline lookup yields CDR1 MNHEY and CDR2 SMNVEV (reference sequence). This CDR3 contains 16 residues. CDR3 sequence reads: CASSLRLQGSTGELFF. In DNA form, the CDR3 reads TGTGCCAGCAGTTTAAGGTTACAGGGGTCCACCGGGGAGCTGTTTTTT.

The CDR3: CASSRGGTGRDEQYF. The CDR3 DNA sequence: TGTGCCAGCAGCCGAGGTGGGACAGGAAGGGATGAGCAGTACTTC. V gene TRBV7-9 combines with J gene TRBJ2-7; 8 nucleotides match TRBD1. Per germline, CDR1 SEHNR and CDR2 FQNEAQ (reference sequence). V gave up 5 bases and J gave up 7 bases; unmatched junction bases: 13. There are 15 residues in the CDR3. Full variable domain (remainder filled in from reference TRBV7-9 and TRBJ2-7): DTGVSQNPRHKITKRGQNVTFRCDPISEHNRLYWYRQTLGQGPEFLTYFQNEAQLEKSRLLSDRFSAERPKGSFSTLEIQRTEQGDSAMYLCASSRGGTGRDEQYFGPGTRLTVT.

The chain employs TRBV6-1 and TRBJ1-5, with D unresolved. The germline V gene encodes CDR1 MNHNS and CDR2 SASEGT. Trimming left V 0 bases short and J 0 bases short, with 6 bases between. CDR3 size: 15 residues. The CDR3 sequence: CASSEALYSNQPQHF. CDR3 sequence (DNA): TGTGCCAGCAGTGAAGCGCTCTATAGCAATCAGCCCCAGCATTTT.

V and J are TRBV2 and TRBJ2-7, with 11 bases fitting TRBD1. The CDR3 length is 13 residues. Unmatched junction bases numbered 2, after V lost 4 bases and J lost 6 bases. The germline V gene has CDR1 SNHLY and CDR2 FYNNEI. The CDR3 protein is CASSVGQGVEQYV. The CDR3 bases are TGTGCCAGCAGTGTGGGACAGGGGGTCGAGCAGTACGTC.

J is TRBJ2-3 and V is TRBV5-1; the match to TRBD2 covers 8 bases. J lost 5 bases, V lost 0 bases, and 2 bases had no gene match. The CDR3 covers 14 residues. From germline, CDR1 is SGHRS and CDR2 YFSETQ. CDR3 bases: TGCGCCAGCAGCTTGGTCAGCGGGAGAGATACGCAGTATTTT. Its protein product is CASSLVSGRDTQYF.

This clone has more than one count but fewer than ten. This chain connects TRBV5-4 to TRBJ1-5; D is unresolved. Trimming pared 0 bases from V and 4 bases from J, leaving 5 bases between. Germline V gene data show CDR1 as SGHNT and CDR2 as YYREEE (reference sequence). This CDR3 is built from 13 residues. CDR3 in amino acids: CASSLETNQPQHF. The CDR3 DNA reads as TGTGCCAGCAGCTTGGAAACAAATCAGCCCCAGCATTTT.

This sequence joins TRBV6-1 and TRBJ1-1, with D hard to call. Trimming removed 7 bases from V and 2 bases from J, with 11 bases in between. CDR1 is MNHNS, CDR2 SASEGT, per germline. The CDR3 is made up of 13 amino acids. The CDR3 loop is CASNARENTEAFF. CDR3 in DNA: TGTGCCAGCAACGCTAGGGAAAACACTGAAGCTTTCTTT.

This chain joins TRBV11-3 and TRBJ2-3; D is possibly TRBD2 (5 bases). From germline, CDR1 is SGHNT and CDR2 YENEEA. CDR3 size: 15 residues. Trimming stripped 5 bases from V and 6 bases from J, with 18 bases between. The CDR3: CASSPLGQGGDTQYF. CDR3 in DNA: TGTGCCAGCAGCCCCCTAGGGCAAGGCGGGGATACGCAGTATTTT.

The chain couples TRBV2 to TRBJ2-7; D is perhaps TRBD1 (5 bases). CDR1 and CDR2 (germline): SNHLY, FYNNEI. Trimming took 7 bases from V and 5 from J, leaving 12 bases between them. The CDR3 consists of 12 residues. CDR3 DNA: TGTGCCAGCAAACAGGAGTCCGACGAGCAGTACGTC. It codes for CASKQESDEQYV.

The chain combines TRBV18 with TRBJ1-1; a weak D match, TRBD1 (5 bases). The CDR3 sequence is 16 residues long. Germline lookup yields CDR1 KGHSH and CDR2 LQKENI. Trimming took off 3 bases at V and 2 bases at J, with 16 bases between the two ends. CDR3 residues: CASSPGLGTGNTEAFF. The CDR3 DNA follows: TGTGCCAGCTCACCTGGGTTGGGGACCGGAAACACTGAAGCTTTCTTT.

The chain recombines TRBV7-9 with TRBJ1-2; 7 bases line up with TRBD1. V was clipped by 5 bases and J by 3 bases; unmatched bases: 18. The CDR3 sequence is 18 residues long. Germline CDR1 reads SEHNR; CDR2 reads FQNEAQ (reference sequence). The CDR3 reads CASSTRGQRADVDYGYTF. CDR3 DNA sequence: TGTGCCAGCAGCACAAGGGGACAGCGGGCCGACGTGGACTATGGCTACACCTTC.

V is TRBV28 and J is TRBJ2-5; 10 bases fit TRBD2. The DNA end is more similar to TRBJ2-7, so the J call may be wrong. CDR1 MDHEN and CDR2 SYDVKM come from the germline V gene. This CDR3 is built from 15 residues. CDR3 in amino acids: CASSPRLAGTYEQYF. CDR3 bases: TGTGCCAGCAGTCCCCGACTAGCGGGCACCTACGAGCAGTACTTC.

J is TRBJ2-7 and V is TRBV4-2, with D hard to call. Trimming stripped 1 base from V and 3 bases from J, with 10 bases between. The CDR3 consists of 14 residues. The germline gives CDR1 LGHNA, CDR2 YNFKEQ. CDR3 region: CASSQGGANYEQYF. The CDR3, as DNA: TGTGCCAGCAGCCAAGGAGGCGCTAACTACGAGCAGTACTTC.

The rearrangement joins TRBV4-1 to TRBJ1-2; a possible D gene is TRBD1 (5 bases). V lost 1 base, J lost 4 bases, and 7 bases lay in between. The CDR3 is 13 residues long. Germline V gene data show CDR1 as MGHRA and CDR2 as YSYEKL. The CDR3 loop is CASSQAGSYGYTF. The CDR3, as DNA: TGCGCCAGCAGCCAAGCAGGGAGCTATGGCTACACCTTC.

The chain combines TRBV2 with TRBJ2-6; D remains ambiguous. CDR3 length equals 18 residues. Germline V CDR1 and CDR2: SNHLY, FYNNEI. The V gene lost 3 bases and the J gene lost 0 bases, with 15 bases spanning the gap. As DNA, the CDR3 is TGTGCCAGCAGTGAGTTGGCGGCTTATAACTCTGGGGCCAACGTCCTGACTTTC. The encoded protein is CASSELAAYNSGANVLTF. The whole variable domain, remainder taken from reference TRBV2 and TRBJ2-6, is EPEVTQTPSHQVTQMGQEVILRCVPISNHLYFYWYRQILGQKVEFLVSFYNNEISEKSEIFDDQFSVERPDGSNFTLKIRSTKLEDSAMYFCASSELAAYNSGANVLTFGAGSRLTVL.

CDR3 nucleotide sequence: TGTGCCAGCACCGCAGGGCACACTAACTATGGCTACACCTTC. Translating gives CASTAGHTNYGYTF. The rearrangement uses TRBV6-1 and TRBJ1-2, with D tentatively TRBD1 (5 bases). The CDR3 totals 14 residues. Germline V gives CDR1 MNHNS, CDR2 SASEGT. The V gene lost 7 bases and the J gene lost 0 bases, with 12 bases spanning the gap.

Of note for this clone: Different DNA sequences within this sample yield the same CDR3. This sequence joins TRBV2 and TRBJ1-4; the D gene is possibly TRBD1 (6 bases). V was cut by 6 bases and J by 5 bases, with 13 bases left in between. This CDR3 is built from 14 residues. Germline CDR1 and CDR2: SNHLY and FYNNEI. CDR3 loop: CASRQGFGNEKLFF. CDR3 sequence (DNA): TGTGCCAGCAGGCAGGGGTTCGGGAATGAAAAACTGTTTTTT.

The CDR3 DNA reads TGCGCCAGCAGCCAAGGGGGGTATAGCAATCAGCCCCAGCATTTT. Translation: CASSQGGYSNQPQHF. The chain is built from TRBV4-1 and TRBJ1-5; possible D gene TRBD1, 5 bases. CDR1 is MGHRA and CDR2 is YSYEKL in the germline V gene. V dropped 1 base and J dropped 0 bases, with 7 bases sitting between them. The CDR3 runs 15 residues.